These T cell receptor beta chains were read from a single sample in a study of metastatic and nonmetastatic thyroid tumors. With MiXCR, TCRdb called clones anew from the PCR reads. The table records about 8,000 clones, around 23% of them present only once. The specimen was tumor tissue. These receptors all stem from a female donor with papillary thyroid cancer or a benign thyroid nodule (not recorded which). Some clones in this sample may be carry-over from other donors' samples. CDR3s include the opening cysteine and the closing phenylalanine or tryptophan. The D gene is left open where the match is weak. Clone size is shown for a subset of rows, as once, few, many or a class of expanded clone.

v_gene,j_gene,abundance,d_gene,CDR3nt,CDR3aa
TRBV29-1,TRBJ1-1,medium-sized,.,TGCAGCGTCCGCGACGGTAGGACTGAAGCTTTCTTT,CSVRDGRTEAFF
TRBV11-1,TRBJ1-1,many,.,TGTGCCAGCAGCTTAGAAGTCTCGGAAAACACTGAAGCTTTCTTT,CASSLEVSENTEAFF
TRBV10-3,TRBJ1-2,many,.,TGTGCCATCAGCCAGCCCCAGGGTTCCTATGGCTACACCTTC,CAISQPQGSYGYTF
TRBV5-8,TRBJ1-2,many,.,TGTGCCAGCAGCTTCGGGAAGAACTATGGCTACACCTTC,CASSFGKNYGYTF
TRBV5-1,TRBJ2-1,many,TRBD2,TGCGCCAGCAGCTTGGCCCCCGGGACTAGCGGGGGGAAGGAGCAGTTCTTC,CASSLAPGTSGGKEQFF
TRBV27,TRBJ1-2,.,.,TGTGCCAGCAGTTTAAGCCGGGGAGCGGTTGGCTACACCTTC,CASSLSRGAVGYTF
TRBV4-2,TRBJ1-4,many,.,TGTGCCAGCAGGGGGGACGAAAAACTGTTTTTT,CASRGDEKLFF
TRBV20-1,TRBJ2-5,.,TRBD2,TGCAGTGCTAGAGGAGCGGGAGGGGAGACCCAGTACTTC,CSARGAGGETQYF
TRBV20-1,TRBJ2-5,many,TRBD2,TGCAGTGCTAGACCCGGGGGGGAGACCCAGTACTTC,CSARPGGETQYF
TRBV27,TRBJ1-2,few,TRBD1,TGTGCCAGCAGTCTCCGACAGGGGAGCTATGGCTACACCTTC,CASSLRQGSYGYTF
TRBV27,TRBJ1-1,few,.,TGTGCCAGCAGTCGCTACGAGGGACGGAGCAACACTGAAGCTTTCTTT,CASSRYEGRSNTEAFF